In its sample, the clone carrying this T cell receptor (beta chain) was seen a few times. Its antigen is still unknown. Described treatment: around 19 received Ad26.COV2.S at low or high dose, single or two shots; five or six received placebo; per-sample allocation not given. Material that was analyzed had been drawn on day 63 after the first vaccine or placebo injection. TCRdb keeps only in-frame clones here, not all; method: immunoSEQ multiplex PCR. The sample consists of about 400,000 clones, about 80% of them appearing once. This specimen belongs to a study of Ad26.COV2.S vaccination and SARS-CoV-2 variants. Notes on the study in general: Spike-specific TCR breadth ran higher among vaccine recipients than placebo recipients. Using TCR breadth and depth analyses may have led to underestimated total T cell responses.

Germline CDR1 and CDR2: SGDLS and YYNGEE. This CDR3 comprises 13 residues. V gave up 3 bases and J gave up 3 bases, with 10 bases separating them. The clonotype originates from a person between 18 and 59 years old who received the Ad26.COV2.S COVID-19 vaccine or a placebo. The sequences come from peripheral blood, collected in a trial of Ad26.COV2.S vaccine versus placebo. V gene TRBV9 combines with J gene TRBJ2-7; D assignment may be TRBD1 or TRBD2 (5 bases each). CDR3 coding DNA: TGTGCCAGCAGCGGAGGGGCCCGCTACGAGCAGTACTTC. It specifies CASSGGARYEQYF.